A selection of T cell receptor beta chains follows, all from one sample in a study of cytomegalovirus exposure and HLA in healthy donors. Some clones are missing from TCRdb's copy, which holds only in-frame ones; the method was immunoSEQ multiplex PCR. The sample records 160,000 or so clones, nearly 80% being singletons. Sequencing was performed on PBMCs. These receptors all come from a middle-aged man in good health and CMV-seropositive. CDR3s include the opening cysteine and the closing phenylalanine or tryptophan. The order of the fields is V gene, J gene, D gene, clone size, CDR3 DNA, CDR3 protein. A D gene is named only where the DNA matches it firmly. Size is omitted from some rows. Given values are once, few, many or a class for expanded clones.

V gene: TRBV19
J gene: TRBJ1-2
D gene: .
clone size: few
CDR3 DNA: TGTGCCAGTAGTATAGTGGCGGTCTATGGCTACACCTTC
CDR3 protein: CASSIVAVYGYTF

V gene: TRBV2
J gene: TRBJ2-1
D gene: .
clone size: .
CDR3 DNA: TGTGCCAGCAGTTCTCAGATGGTTGAGCAGTTCTTC
CDR3 protein: CASSSQMVEQFF

V gene: TRBV9
J gene: TRBJ2-1
D gene: .
clone size: .
CDR3 DNA: TGTGCCAGCAGCGTAGGTGGGGTAGGAGGCAATGAGCAGTTCTTC
CDR3 protein: CASSVGGVGGNEQFF

V gene: TRBV28
J gene: TRBJ2-3
D gene: .
clone size: .
CDR3 DNA: TGTGCCAGCAGTTTCCGGACTACTCCAGATACGCAGTATTTT
CDR3 protein: CASSFRTTPDTQYF

V gene: TRBV7-2
J gene: TRBJ2-7
D gene: TRBD1
clone size: .
CDR3 DNA: TGTGCCAGCAGCCCCCGAATGGACAGGGGGCGCTTCGAGCAGTACTTC
CDR3 protein: CASSPRMDRGRFEQYF

V gene: TRBV5-4
J gene: TRBJ2-5
D gene: TRBD2
clone size: .
CDR3 DNA: TGTGCCAGCAGCTCCGGGGGGAGATCCGAAGGTACAGAGACCCAGTACTTC
CDR3 protein: CASSSGGRSEGTETQYF

V gene: TRBV28
J gene: TRBJ2-1
D gene: .
clone size: .
CDR3 DNA: TGTGCCAGCAGTTTACGGGGCAATGAGCAGTTCTTC
CDR3 protein: CASSLRGNEQFF

V gene: TRBV6-5
J gene: TRBJ1-5
D gene: .
clone size: few
CDR3 DNA: TGTGCCAGCAGTTACCCCAGTCAGCCCCAGCATTTT
CDR3 protein: CASSYPSQPQHF

V gene: TRBV27
J gene: TRBJ1-1
D gene: TRBD1
clone size: .
CDR3 DNA: TGTGCCAGCAGTTTAAGGGACAGGGGGTCGGGGAACACTGAAGCTTTCTTT
CDR3 protein: CASSLRDRGSGNTEAFF

V gene: TRBV5-1
J gene: TRBJ2-5
D gene: TRBD1
clone size: .
CDR3 DNA: TGCGCCAGCAGCCCGGGGACAGAAGAGACCCAGTACTTC
CDR3 protein: CASSPGTEETQYF

V gene: TRBV6-5
J gene: TRBJ2-5
D gene: .
clone size: few
CDR3 DNA: TGTGCCAGCAGTTACTCGATTCGGGGGGCGCGGACCCAGTACTTC
CDR3 protein: CASSYSIRGARTQYF

V gene: TRBV19
J gene: TRBJ1-3
D gene: TRBD1
clone size: .
CDR3 DNA: TGTGCCAGTAGTGTAAACAGGGGCGGATCATCTGGAAACACCATATATTTT
CDR3 protein: CASSVNRGGSSGNTIYF

V gene: TRBV19
J gene: TRBJ1-1
D gene: TRBD1
clone size: .
CDR3 DNA: TGTGCCAGTAGTCTTGACAGGGACACTGAAGCTTTCTTT
CDR3 protein: CASSLDRDTEAFF

V gene: TRBV29-1
J gene: TRBJ2-1
D gene: .
clone size: .
CDR3 DNA: TGCAGCGTCAGGAAGCCGCGGGACGGCTCCTACAATGAGCAGTTCTTC
CDR3 protein: CSVRKPRDGSYNEQFF

V gene: TRBV19
J gene: TRBJ1-1
D gene: TRBD1
clone size: .
CDR3 DNA: TGTGCCAGTAGTGTACCAGGGGGCACTGAAGCTTTCTTT
CDR3 protein: CASSVPGGTEAFF

V gene: TRBV6-6
J gene: TRBJ2-1
D gene: TRBD2
clone size: .
CDR3 DNA: TGTGCCAGCAGTACCGGGACTAGAGAGAGCGAGCAGTTCTTC
CDR3 protein: CASSTGTRESEQFF

V gene: TRBV19
J gene: TRBJ2-5
D gene: TRBD1
clone size: .
CDR3 DNA: TGTGCCAGTAGTCCGGGACAGCTCCAAGAGACCCAGTACTTC
CDR3 protein: CASSPGQLQETQYF

V gene: TRBV19
J gene: TRBJ1-2
D gene: .
clone size: .
CDR3 DNA: TGTGCCACCAGTATAGAAAAGAGGGGCTACACCTTC
CDR3 protein: CATSIEKRGYTF

V gene: TRBV7-3
J gene: TRBJ2-2
D gene: TRBD2
clone size: .
CDR3 DNA: TGTGCCAGCAGCTTGGCGGGAGGGGGCACCGGGGAGCTGTTTTTT
CDR3 protein: CASSLAGGGTGELFF

V gene: TRBV7-3
J gene: TRBJ2-3
D gene: .
clone size: .
CDR3 DNA: TGTGCCAGCAGCCGAGGTAGCAGTGGGTATACGCAGTATTTT
CDR3 protein: CASSRGSSGYTQYF

V gene: TRBV6-1
J gene: TRBJ2-3
D gene: .
clone size: .
CDR3 DNA: TGTGCCAGCCACGAGGCAGATACGCAGTATTTT
CDR3 protein: CASHEADTQYF

V gene: TRBV6-4
J gene: TRBJ2-7
D gene: TRBD2
clone size: .
CDR3 DNA: TGTGCCAGCAGTGACTCGATACTAGCGGGACTACCCTACGAGCAGTACTTC
CDR3 protein: CASSDSILAGLPYEQYF

V gene: TRBV12-5
J gene: TRBJ2-2
D gene: .
clone size: .
CDR3 DNA: TGTGCTAGTGGCCCCTGGGCAGCGAACACCGGGGAGCTGTTTTTT
CDR3 protein: CASGPWAANTGELFF

V gene: TRBV6-6
J gene: TRBJ1-5
D gene: .
clone size: .
CDR3 DNA: TGTGCCAGCCAAGGGAGGGCCCGTCAGCCCCAGCACTTT
CDR3 protein: CASQGRARQPQHF

V gene: TRBV30
J gene: TRBJ2-7
D gene: .
clone size: .
CDR3 DNA: TGTGCCTGGAGTGGTGAGCGGGACACTTCATCCTACGAGCAGTACTTC
CDR3 protein: CAWSGERDTSSYEQYF

V gene: TRBV28
J gene: TRBJ2-5
D gene: .
clone size: .
CDR3 DNA: TGTGCCAGCAGTTTAGGAGGGGGGGAAGAGACCCAGTACTTC
CDR3 protein: CASSLGGGEETQYF

V gene: TRBV5-1
J gene: TRBJ2-7
D gene: TRBD2
clone size: .
CDR3 DNA: TGCGCCAGTGCGGGAGAGGTCCCCCTCGAGCAGTACTTC
CDR3 protein: CASAGEVPLEQYF

V gene: TRBV5-1
J gene: TRBJ2-7
D gene: .
clone size: .
CDR3 DNA: TGCGCCAGCAGCTTGGCCCTAGACAGGCCCCTTTACGAGCAGTACTTC
CDR3 protein: CASSLALDRPLYEQYF

V gene: TRBV5-1
J gene: TRBJ2-5
D gene: .
clone size: once
CDR3 DNA: TGCGCCAGCAGCTTGCTATTGTCAGAGACCCAGTACTTC
CDR3 protein: CASSLLLSETQYF

V gene: TRBV7-8
J gene: TRBJ2-1
D gene: TRBD2
clone size: .
CDR3 DNA: TGTGCCAGCAGCTTAGCTCCTGGCGGGGGAATCCCGGGGGATGAGCAGTTCTTC
CDR3 protein: CASSLAPGGGIPGDEQFF

V gene: TRBV16
J gene: TRBJ2-3
D gene: .
clone size: .
CDR3 DNA: TGTGCCAGCAGCCCACCGGGTGGGGCCCTCGGCTCGGATACGCAGTATTTT
CDR3 protein: CASSPPGGALGSDTQYF

V gene: TRBV4-1
J gene: TRBJ1-1
D gene: TRBD1
clone size: .
CDR3 DNA: TGCGCCAGCAGCCTCGGACAGGGATTGAACACTGAAGCTTTCTTT
CDR3 protein: CASSLGQGLNTEAFF

V gene: TRBV11-2
J gene: TRBJ1-2
D gene: TRBD1
clone size: .
CDR3 DNA: TGTGCCAGCAGCCCCGAAAGGACAGGGGACGGCTACACCTTC
CDR3 protein: CASSPERTGDGYTF

V gene: TRBV6-1
J gene: TRBJ2-3
D gene: TRBD2
clone size: once
CDR3 DNA: TGTGCCAGCAGTGAACTAGCGGGGGGACAAAGCACAGATACGCAGTATTTT
CDR3 protein: CASSELAGGQSTDTQYF

V gene: TRBV2
J gene: TRBJ2-5
D gene: TRBD2
clone size: .
CDR3 DNA: TGTGCCAGCAGTGAATTTACTAGCGGGAGGGCCATGCGAGAGACCCAGTACTTC
CDR3 protein: CASSEFTSGRAMRETQYF

V gene: TRBV11-2
J gene: TRBJ2-7
D gene: TRBD2
clone size: .
CDR3 DNA: TGTGCCAGCAGCGCCCAGGGACTAGCGGGAGATGAGCAGTACTTC
CDR3 protein: CASSAQGLAGDEQYF

V gene: TRBV13
J gene: TRBJ1-1
D gene: .
clone size: .
CDR3 DNA: TGTGCCAGCAGCCCTTCAGGGCTGTGGACTGAAGCTTTCTTT
CDR3 protein: CASSPSGLWTEAFF

V gene: TRBV21-1
J gene: TRBJ1-2
D gene: .
clone size: once
CDR3 DNA: TGTGCCAGCAGCAAAGGTACCACAGGCTATTTTAACTATGGCTACACCTTC
CDR3 protein: CASSKGTTGYFNYGYTF

V gene: TRBV7-9
J gene: TRBJ2-5
D gene: .
clone size: .
CDR3 DNA: TGTGCCAGCAGCTTAACGGGGAGTGAAGGGGAGACCCAGTACTTC
CDR3 protein: CASSLTGSEGETQYF

V gene: TRBV29-1
J gene: TRBJ1-2
D gene: TRBD1
clone size: .
CDR3 DNA: TGCAGCGTTGAGGCGGGACAGGGGCACTATGGCTACACCTTC
CDR3 protein: CSVEAGQGHYGYTF

V gene: TRBV6-4
J gene: TRBJ2-3
D gene: TRBD2
clone size: .
CDR3 DNA: TGTGCCAGCAGTGAACTAGCGGGAGGGATCACAGATACGCAGTATTTT
CDR3 protein: CASSELAGGITDTQYF